This section outlines one T cell receptor beta chain sequence together with its context. Its antigen remains undetermined. Base qualities are missing; no much larger clone stands one base away. From a lookup of the germline V gene, CDR1 and CDR2 are SGHRS and YFSETQ. Germline trimming: 4 bases from V, 6 bases from J; junction bases outside gene matches: 7. There are 14 amino acids in the CDR3, from cysteine to phenylalanine inclusive. Only the CDR3 DNA is retained, 42 bases long and in frame from the first base. This sample stems from a study of lymphopenia after photon versus proton radiotherapy (dated by TCRdb to between 2018 and 2021). Some background on the complete study: The study compared the immunological effects of photon versus proton radiation therapy in patients with gastrointestinal tumors who developed high-grade lymphopenia. The cohort included 15 to 20 patients with gastrointestinal tumors who developed lymphopenia after receiving either photon or proton therapy. The study aimed to characterize how the two radiation modalities differ in their impact on the immune system. General findings and caveats noted by the study authors: During treatment, patients who received proton therapy stayed relatively stable, whereas patients who received photon therapy lost naive T cells and TCR diversity and gained effector/memory populations. Across the cohort, among patients who died, a greater drop in TCR diversity after the nadir was inversely correlated with overall survival time. The survival association was assessed only in patients who died, and the authors presented better survival with proton therapy as a possibility rather than a demonstrated result. After the lymphocyte count nadir, photon-treated repertoires showed oligoclonal expansion, especially of CD8+ Temra cells, which drove the drop in diversity.

The library relied on the immunoSEQ multiplex PCR assay. Deep sequencing of rearranged TCR beta loci, alongside multiparametric flow cytometry, was used to profile T cell repertoires. This is the immuneACCESS table as TCRdb keeps it, with only in-frame sequences that have V and J called. A part of the clones is gone; compared with another copy, unresolved V genes explain less than half, and the rest is unexplained. Recorded for this sample are fewer than 50,000 clones; over 75% of them occurred a single time. Together, the top ten hold 2.2% of the sample. The sequenced sample was peripheral blood, obtained from a patient treated with photon-based radiotherapy. The TCR was taken from a man aged 35-49 years with gastric cancer. The V and J segments used are TRBV5-1 and TRBJ2-7, and TRBD1 aligns with 10 junction nucleotides. The CDR3: CASSITGTGAEQYF. The sequenced DNA: TGCGCCAGCAGCATAACCGGGACAGGGGCCGAGCAGTACTTC.